This T cell receptor beta chain was documented in a study of blood T cell repertoires in COVID-19. The CDR3 has 18 residues. V was cut by 1 base and J by 1 base, with 14 bases left in between. The germline CDR1 and CDR2 sequences are LGHNA and YSLEER. This table comes from immunoSEQ multiplex PCR, and its TCRdb copy is limited to in-frame clones, with some not included. The table has 150,000 to 200,000 clones, 80% to 90% seen once. This sequence joins TRBV4-3 and TRBJ1-6; possible D gene TRBD1, 6 bases. This clonotype was sampled from a young woman who had recovered from COVID-19. Input material: peripheral blood. The CDR3 nucleotides are TGCGCCAGCAGCCAAGTGCAGGGGCTTGGGTCCTATAATTCACCCCTCCACTTT. It is translated as CASSQVQGLGSYNSPLHF.